This entry lists 27 T cell receptor beta chains sequenced from one sample in a study of control samples from healthy donors and cancer patients. Sequenced by immunoSEQ multiplex PCR; TCRdb stores in-frame clones only, minus some. The sample shows about 150,000 clones, roughly nine tenths of them seen only once. Sequenced material: blood. These receptors were obtained from a man aged 30-40 years in good health.

The chain combines TRBV18 with TRBJ1-2; D gene ambiguous. The CDR3 length is 14 residues. From germline, CDR1 is KGHSH and CDR2 LQKENI. With 2 bases removed from V and 3 bases from J, the gap between germline ends came to 10 bases. The CDR3: CASSPRTEDYGYTF. DNA of the CDR3: TGTGCCAGCTCACCAAGGACGGAAGACTATGGCTACACCTTC.

The gene calls are TRBV19 and TRBJ2-5, with 10 positions matching TRBD1. Trimming took 8 bases from V and 3 from J; bases not matched to a gene: 6. This CDR3 spans 14 amino acids. Germline CDR1 reads LNHDA; CDR2 reads SQIVND (reference sequence). CDR3 nucleotides: TGTGCCAGTGGTAGGGGGACAGGGGAAGAGACCCAGTACTTC. As protein: CASGRGTGEETQYF.

V is TRBV4-3 and J is TRBJ2-7; no definite D call. Germline-derived CDR1 and CDR2 are LGHNA and YSLEER. The V and J ends lost 1 base and 6 bases respectively, with 10 bases between them. This CDR3 is 13 amino acids long. The CDR3 sequence: CASSQAPALEQYF. The CDR3 DNA follows: TGCGCCAGCAGCCAAGCACCCGCGCTCGAGCAGTACTTC.

This chain links TRBV6-6 with TRBJ1-6; tentative D call: TRBD1 (6 bases). V was trimmed by 9 bases and J by 8 bases, leaving 20 bases between them. Germline V gene lookup returns CDR1 MNHNY and CDR2 SVGAGI (reference sequence). CDR3 size: 15 residues. The CDR3 nucleotides read TGTGCCAGTTACTCGACGGGAAGGGGGTATTCACCCCTCCACTTT. This codes for CASYSTGRGYSPLHF.

The gene calls are TRBV10-2 and TRBJ1-1; D gene ambiguous. Germline CDR1 and CDR2: WSHSY and SAAADI. This CDR3 is 15 amino acids long. V lost 3 bases to trimming and J lost 3 bases, with 14 bases between them. The CDR3 loop is CASSEGTGPDTEAFF. DNA for the CDR3: TGCGCCAGCAGTGAAGGTACGGGTCCCGACACTGAAGCTTTCTTT.

The V call is TRBV9, the J call TRBJ1-3; no clear D. Looked up from germline, CDR1 is SGDLS and CDR2 is YYNGEE. Trimming took 3 bases from V and 4 from J, leaving 5 bases between them. The CDR3 is 12 amino acids. CDR3 DNA: TGTGCCAGCAGCGCTCAAGGAAACACCATATATTTT. This encodes CASSAQGNTIYF.

This clone came up once. The V and J genes are TRBV5-5 and TRBJ1-4, with unresolved D. The ends were cut back, 1 base at V and 8 bases at J, with 9 bases in the middle. The CDR3 spans 13 residues. Germline V gene sequence: CDR1 SGHKS, CDR2 YYEKEE (reference sequence). The CDR3 is CASSLIMSEKLFF. In DNA, the CDR3 is TGTGCCAGCAGCTTGATTATGAGCGAAAAACTGTTTTTT. Full variable domain (missing parts from reference TRBV5-5 and TRBJ1-4): DAGVTQSPTHLIKTRGQQVTLRCSPISGHKSVSWYQQVLGQGPQFIFQYYEKEERGRGNFPDRFSARQFPNYSSELNVNALLLGDSALYLCASSLIMSEKLFFGSGTQLSVL.

The chain couples TRBV20-1 to TRBJ2-4; 10 positions agree with TRBD2. CDR3 size: 13 residues. The V gene's germline CDR1 is DFQATT and CDR2 SNEGSKA (reference sequence). Trimming cost V 3 bases and J 14 bases; bases outside gene matches: 10. CDR3: CSASSSGRAGEYF. The CDR3 nucleotides read TGCAGTGCTAGTTCCAGCGGGAGGGCCGGGGAGTACTTC.

There are a few counts of this clone. This chain uses TRBV20-1 with TRBJ2-7, with D unclear. CDR1 is DFQATT and CDR2 is SNEGSKA in the germline V gene (reference sequence). The CDR3 has 11 residues. V was cut by 3 bases and J by 3 bases, with 6 bases left in between. DNA for the CDR3: TGCAGTGCTAGCATAGGCTACGAGCAGTACTTC. This sequence encodes CSASIGYEQYF.

The chain links TRBV14 to TRBJ2-5; TRBD1 aligns across 7 bases. Germline trimming cut 1 base from V and 2 bases from J; bases unmatched to any gene: 4. Germline V CDR1 and CDR2: SGHDN, FVKESK. This CDR3 spans 15 amino acids. The CDR3, as DNA: TGTGCCAGCAGCCAAGCCCTGGGACAGCAAGAGACCCAGTACTTC. It yields the protein CASSQALGQQETQYF.

V is TRBV15 and J is TRBJ2-5; TRBD1 aligns across 10 bases. With V trimmed by 3 bases and J by 5 bases, 9 bases remained unmatched. CDR1 and CDR2 from the germline V gene are LNHNV and YYDKDF (reference sequence). The length of the CDR3 is 16 residues. DNA for the CDR3: TGTGCCACCAGCAGGCCGGGACAGGGGAGAGTCGAGACCCAGTACTTC. Its protein is CATSRPGQGRVETQYF. Full variable domain (remainder filled in from reference TRBV15 and TRBJ2-5): DAMVIQNPRYQVTQFGKPVTLSCSQTLNHNVMYWYQQKSSQAPKLLFHYYDKDFNNEADTPDNFQSRRPNTSFCFLDIRSPGLGDTAMYLCATSRPGQGRVETQYFGPGTRLLVL.

Worth noting for this clone: At one end the junction does not follow the germline gene, possibly because of a read error. The chain is built from TRBV20-1 and TRBJ1-2; D possibly corresponds to TRBD1 (6 bases). The length of the CDR3 is 11 residues. Germline assignment: CDR1 DFQATT and CDR2 SNEGSKA (reference sequence). In DNA, the CDR3 is TGCAGTGCTAGCGATGGACAGTCGAGATCGTTC. Protein sequence: CSASDGQSRSF.

The chain uses TRBV19 and TRBJ1-4; D not certain. CDR3 length: 14 residues. Germline CDR1 reads LNHDA; CDR2 reads SQIVND (reference sequence). The V and J ends lost 3 bases and 10 bases respectively, with 15 bases between them. CDR3 nucleotides: TGTGCCAGTAGTATTGTACCCCCACCGGGAAAACTGTTTTTT. Amino acid sequence: CASSIVPPPGKLFF.

V and J are TRBV19 and TRBJ2-3; the match to TRBD2 covers 8 bases. Germline V lookup: CDR1 LNHDA, CDR2 SQIVND (reference sequence). This CDR3 region has 14 residues. J was trimmed by 5 bases and V by 8 bases; bases with no gene match: 9. CDR3 in amino acids: CASLPSGGVDTQYF. CDR3 DNA sequence: TGTGCCAGTCTCCCGTCGGGAGGGGTAGATACGCAGTATTTT.

The chain is built from TRBV18 and TRBJ1-2; unclear D gene. The CDR3 loop spans 13 amino acids. The V end was cut by 3 bases, the J end by 8 bases, with 13 bases between. CDR1 is KGHSH and CDR2 is LQKENI in the germline V gene. CDR3 in amino acids: CASSPRLSGGYTF. CDR3 coding DNA: TGTGCCAGCTCACCGCGTCTATCCGGAGGCTACACCTTC.

This chain links TRBV7-2 with TRBJ2-1; the D is unclear. Germline V lookup: CDR1 SGHTA, CDR2 FQGNSA. The CDR3 covers 12 residues. V was pared by 1 base and J by 6 bases, with 4 bases between. CDR3 sequence: CASSLGFNEQFF. CDR3 bases: TGTGCCAGCAGCTTAGGCTTCAATGAGCAGTTCTTC.

The chain employs TRBV18 and TRBJ1-5, with 9 bases that match TRBD1. This CDR3 is built from 15 residues. The germline V gene encodes CDR1 KGHSH and CDR2 LQKENI. Losses at the gene ends were 5 bases for V and 4 bases for J; bases not matched to a gene: 6. The CDR3 DNA reads as TGTGCCAGCTCAAGCGGGACAGGGCGGAATCAGCCCCAGCATTTT. This codes for CASSSGTGRNQPQHF. Using reference TRBV18 and TRBJ1-5 for the parts outside the CDR3, the full variable domain is NAGVMQNPRHLVRRRGQEARLRCSPMKGHSHVYWYRQLPEEGLKFMVYLQKENIIDESGMPKERFSAEFPKEGPSILRIQQVVRGDSAAYFCASSSGTGRNQPQHFGDGTRLSIL.

The chain couples TRBV19 to TRBJ2-3, with 14 bases aligning to TRBD2. CDR1 is LNHDA, CDR2 SQIVND, per germline (reference sequence). The CDR3 spans 16 residues. Germline trimming cut 4 bases from V and 4 bases from J; bases unmatched to any gene: 4. The CDR3 DNA reads as TGTGCCAGTAGTACCGGGACTAGCGGGAGTGCAGATACGCAGTATTTT. It is translated as CASSTGTSGSADTQYF. The whole variable domain, remainder taken from reference TRBV19 and TRBJ2-3, is DGGITQSPKYLFRKEGQNVTLSCEQNLNHDAMYWYRQDPGQGLRLIYYSQIVNDFQKGDIAEGYSVSREKKESFPLTVTSAQKNPTAFYLCASSTGTSGSADTQYFGPGTRLTVL.

This clone appeared once. V usage is TRBV5-1 and J usage is TRBJ2-5; TRBD2 matches 13 bases. Germline CDR1 is SGHRS and CDR2 is YFSETQ. The CDR3 runs 17 residues. The V segment lost 0 bases and the J segment 3 bases; nucleotides outside the gene matches: 5. The CDR3 coding sequence is TGCGCCAGCAGCTTGGGACTAGCGGGGGGCCCGAAAGAGACCCAGTACTTC. Translated: CASSLGLAGGPKETQYF.

There are a few counts of this clone. This specimen includes other DNA sequences encoding the same CDR3. The chain recombines TRBV5-1 with TRBJ2-5, with 7 bases lining up with TRBD1. This CDR3 region has 14 residues. Germline values: CDR1 SGHRS, CDR2 YFSETQ. Unmatched junction bases numbered 0, after V lost 0 bases and J lost 1 base. The CDR3 DNA follows: TGCGCCAGCAGCTTGGGACAGGGCCAAGAGACCCAGTACTTC. It specifies CASSLGQGQETQYF.

V is TRBV12-3 or TRBV12-4 and J is TRBJ2-2; TRBD1 is a possible D gene (5 bases). The germline V and J ends were trimmed by 5 bases and 7 bases, with 11 bases remaining between them. The CDR3 has 13 amino acids. CDR3 in amino acids: CASSPGHSGELFF. DNA for the CDR3: TGTGCCAGCAGTCCCGGACATAGCGGGGAGCTGTTTTTT.

The rearrangement uses TRBV7-8 and TRBJ2-7; either TRBD1 or TRBD2 may supply D (6 bases each). The CDR3 totals 15 residues. V lost 2 bases, J lost 2 bases, and 13 bases lay in between. Germline loops: CDR1 SGHVS, CDR2 FQNEAQ. The CDR3 loop reads CASSLRQEGTYEQYF. The CDR3 region has the DNA TGTGCCAGCAGCTTAAGACAGGAGGGCACCTACGAGCAGTACTTC.

This sequence joins TRBV10-3 and TRBJ1-5; D gene unclear. This CDR3 has 13 residues. Trimming stripped 5 bases from V and 2 bases from J, with 7 bases between. Germline V gene data show CDR1 as ENHRY and CDR2 as SYGVKD. The CDR3 reads CAISSSGNQPQHF. The CDR3 region has the DNA TGTGCCATCAGTAGTTCGGGCAATCAGCCCCAGCATTTT.

V is TRBV4-1 and J is TRBJ1-6, with D possibly matching TRBD1 (5 bases). V lost 3 bases to trimming and J lost 8 bases, with 14 bases between them. The germline V gene encodes CDR1 MGHRA and CDR2 YSYEKL. The CDR3 has 15 amino acids. The DNA for the CDR3 is TGCGCCAGCAGCCATCCCGGGGGGACGGATTCACCCCTCCACTTT. It specifies CASSHPGGTDSPLHF.

Within the sample, this clone is medium-sized (0.01 to 0.1%). The chain joins TRBV7-2 to TRBJ1-5, with D unclear. The V gene's germline CDR1 is SGHTA and CDR2 FQGNSA. This CDR3 is 14 amino acids long. The V gene lost 5 bases and the J gene lost 7 bases, with 15 bases spanning the gap. This CDR3 reads CASSADSGGQPQHF. The CDR3 DNA is TGTGCCAGCAGCGCAGACTCCGGCGGGCAGCCCCAGCATTTT.

The V call is TRBV14, the J call TRBJ2-2; the D is unclear. Germline-derived CDR1 and CDR2 are SGHDN and FVKESK. Trimming shortened V by 2 bases and J by 2 bases, and 12 bases separated the two germline ends. The CDR3 sequence is 16 residues long. The CDR3: CASSQIGARNTGELFF. DNA of the CDR3: TGTGCCAGCAGCCAAATAGGAGCGCGAAACACCGGGGAGCTGTTTTTT.

The chain recombines TRBV2 with TRBJ2-7, with D unresolved. Germline V lookup: CDR1 SNHLY, CDR2 FYNNEI. This CDR3 spans 14 amino acids. The V and J ends lost 3 bases and 5 bases respectively, with 14 bases between them. CDR3 nucleotide sequence: TGTGCCAGCAGTGAGGGTAGGGTTCCGCACGAGCAGTACTTC. Translation: CASSEGRVPHEQYF.